The 17 T cell receptor beta chains below were found in one sample sequenced in a study of blood T cell repertoires in COVID-19 (TCRdb year 2020). Libraries were built with the immunoSEQ multiplex PCR assay. The table comes from immuneACCESS by way of TCRdb, which keeps in-frame sequences with V and J called. Part of the clones is missing from these tables; in studies checked, under half for an unresolved V gene and the rest for unknown reasons. The sample includes about 160,000 clones, with about 90% observed a single time. About 4% of the sample comes from the top ten. The specimen was PBMCs or T cells enriched from blood (not recorded which). The receptors come from a woman aged 40 to 55 who had been exposed to COVID-19.

This clone has a handful of counts. This sequence joins TRBV5-1 and TRBJ1-2; 9 nucleotides agree with TRBD1. V lost 7 bases to trimming and J lost 7 bases; unmatched junction nucleotides: 2. CDR3 length: 11 residues. CDR1 is SGHRS and CDR2 is YFSETQ in the germline V gene. The CDR3: CASGDRVGYTF. The CDR3 DNA reads TGCGCCAGCGGGGACAGGGTTGGCTACACCTTC. Variable domain in full (rest from reference TRBV5-1 and TRBJ1-2): KAGVTQTPRYLIKTRGQQVTLSCSPISGHRSVSWYQQTPGQGLQFLFEYFSETQRNKGNFPGRFSGRQFSNSRSEMNVSTLELGDSALYLCASGDRVGYTFGSGTRLTVV.

The CDR3 region is CASSPRQGFNEQYF. The CDR3 coding sequence is TGTGCCAGCTCACCAAGGCAGGGGTTCAACGAGCAGTACTTC. V usage is TRBV18 and J usage is TRBJ2-7; maybe TRBD1 (6 bases). Germline loops: CDR1 KGHSH, CDR2 LQKENI. V dropped 2 bases and J dropped 5 bases, with 13 bases sitting between them. The CDR3 spans 14 residues.

The sample holds a few counts of this clone. The chain recombines TRBV5-1 with TRBJ2-3, with TRBD1 matching over 12 bases. Germline V gives CDR1 SGHRS, CDR2 YFSETQ. The CDR3 sequence is 16 residues long. V lost 3 bases to trimming and J lost 5 bases; unmatched junction nucleotides: 7. The CDR3 protein is CASSSGQGAGLDTQYF. The CDR3 DNA sequence: TGCGCCAGCAGCTCGGGACAGGGGGCAGGTTTAGATACGCAGTATTTT. Together with reference TRBV5-1 and TRBJ2-3, the CDR3 gives the full variable domain: KAGVTQTPRYLIKTRGQQVTLSCSPISGHRSVSWYQQTPGQGLQFLFEYFSETQRNKGNFPGRFSGRQFSNSRSEMNVSTLELGDSALYLCASSSGQGAGLDTQYFGPGTRLTVL.

This clone was seen a single time. V is TRBV7-9 and J is TRBJ2-1; 7 bases line up with TRBD1. The germline gives CDR1 SEHNR, CDR2 FQNEAQ (reference sequence). The CDR3 is 13 residues long. Trimming at V came to 4 bases and at J to 10 bases, leaving 7 bases not matched to a gene. CDR3 nucleotide sequence: TGTGCCAGCAGCTCACAGGGGCTCAACGAGCAGTTCTTC. As protein: CASSSQGLNEQFF.

The chain combines TRBV20-1 with TRBJ2-4; the D gene is possibly TRBD1 (6 bases). CDR1 and CDR2 from the germline V gene are DFQATT and SNEGSKA (reference sequence). Trimming removed 3 bases from V and 5 bases from J, with 14 bases in between. The CDR3 covers 14 residues. The CDR3 reads CSASTTGTQNIQYF. Written as DNA, the CDR3 is TGCAGTGCTAGTACCACCGGGACACAAAACATTCAGTACTTC.

V is TRBV27 and J is TRBJ2-7; D is undetermined. The germline gives CDR1 MNHEY, CDR2 SMNVEV (reference sequence). This CDR3 region has 15 residues. V gave up 2 bases and J gave up 0 bases, with 11 bases separating them. The CDR3 spells CASSLLGGYSYEQYF. CDR3 DNA sequence: TGTGCCAGCAGTTTACTCGGCGGATACTCCTACGAGCAGTACTTC.

The chain has TRBV6-1 and TRBJ1-6, with D perhaps matching TRBD1 (5 bases). There are 17 residues in the CDR3. Germline V CDR1 and CDR2: MNHNS, SASEGT. V lost 2 bases to trimming and J lost 7 bases, with 18 bases between them. CDR3: CASSELPPGLHNSPLHF. CDR3 in DNA: TGTGCCAGCAGTGAACTTCCGCCGGGACTCCACAATTCACCCCTCCACTTT.

This clone was observed a single time. The gene calls are TRBV5-1 and TRBJ2-5; 10 bases are a match to TRBD2. After removal of 0 bases from V and 2 bases from J, the junction contained 7 bases not matched to a gene. The CDR3 is 17 residues long. CDR1 is SGHRS and CDR2 is YFSETQ in the germline V gene. The CDR3 DNA reads TGCGCCAGCAGCTTGGAGGGTCCAGCGGGGGGGCAAGAGACCCAGTACTTC. Encoded protein: CASSLEGPAGGQETQYF.

The V call is TRBV19, the J call TRBJ2-7; 9 bases fit TRBD2. V dropped 9 bases and J dropped 4; count of bases not matched to a gene: 19. Germline-derived CDR1 and CDR2 are LNHDA and SQIVND (reference sequence). The CDR3 sequence is 17 residues long. The CDR3 DNA reads TGTGCCAGGATGCTCGTGACTGGGGAGCGGGGGGATTACGAGCAGTACTTC. This gives the protein CARMLVTGERGDYEQYF. The full variable domain, completed using reference TRBV19 and TRBJ2-7, is DGGITQSPKYLFRKEGQNVTLSCEQNLNHDAMYWYRQDPGQGLRLIYYSQIVNDFQKGDIAEGYSVSREKKESFPLTVTSAQKNPTAFYLCARMLVTGERGDYEQYFGPGTRLTVT.

The V gene is TRBV11-2, the J gene TRBJ2-1, with D perhaps matching TRBD2 (6 bases). CDR3 length equals 20 residues. Germline CDR1 and CDR2: SGHAT and FQNNGV. Trimming shortened V by 0 bases and J by 3 bases, and 24 bases separated the two germline ends. The CDR3 sequence is CASSLDGFPPLAGNYNEQFF. CDR3 nucleotides: TGTGCCAGCAGCTTAGATGGTTTTCCCCCTCTGGCGGGAAACTACAATGAGCAGTTCTTC. The whole variable domain, remainder taken from reference TRBV11-2 and TRBJ2-1, is EAGVAQSPRYKIIEKRQSVAFWCNPISGHATLYWYQQILGQGPKLLIQFQNNGVVDDSQLPKDRFSAERLKGVDSTLKIQPAKLEDSAVYLCASSLDGFPPLAGNYNEQFFGPGTRLTVL.

This clone was picked up one time. The chain recombines TRBV5-1 with TRBJ2-1; TRBD2 matches 8 bases. The CDR3 is 16 residues long. CDR1 and CDR2 (germline): SGHRS, YFSETQ. V dropped 4 bases and J dropped 0; count of bases not matched to a gene: 6. This chain's CDR3 is CASSGSGGHSYNEQFF. DNA for the CDR3: TGCGCCAGCAGCGGAAGCGGGGGTCACTCCTACAATGAGCAGTTCTTC.

The chain couples TRBV18 to TRBJ2-2; the match to TRBD1 covers 10 bases. The germline V gene encodes CDR1 KGHSH and CDR2 LQKENI. V shed 3 bases and J 4 bases; nucleotides not matched to a gene: 5. The CDR3 totals 16 residues. CDR3 in DNA: TGTGCCAGCTCACCGTGGGACAGGGGTATCACCGGGGAGCTGTTTTTT. Its translation is CASSPWDRGITGELFF.

This clone occurred a few times. Other DNA sequences in this specimen translate into the identical CDR3. This chain joins TRBV4-1 and TRBJ1-1; 7 nucleotides agree with TRBD1. This CDR3 is built from 14 residues. With V trimmed by 1 base and J by 1 base, 0 bases remained unmatched. Germline assignment: CDR1 MGHRA and CDR2 YSYEKL. The CDR3 region has the DNA TGCGCCAGCAGCCAAGGACAGGGGAACACTGAAGCTTTCTTT. Its protein product is CASSQGQGNTEAFF.

This clone has a handful of counts. The V and J genes are TRBV2 and TRBJ2-7; TRBD1 might be the D (5 bases). V lost 7 bases and J lost 2, with 9 bases in between. Germline CDR1 reads SNHLY; CDR2 reads FYNNEI. The CDR3 is 12 amino acids. CDR3 in DNA: TGTGCCAGCAAGGGGCCCACCTACGAGCAGTACTTC. Translating it yields CASKGPTYEQYF.

In its sample, this clone was seen a few times. V is TRBV28 and J is TRBJ2-2, with 10 positions matching TRBD2. V lost 3 bases to trimming and J lost 6 bases; unmatched junction nucleotides: 7. CDR3 size: 16 residues. In germline, CDR1 is MDHEN, CDR2 SYDVKM. The CDR3 loop is CASSFLRLAGAGELFF. CDR3 nucleotide sequence: TGTGCCAGCAGTTTTCTCAGGCTAGCGGGGGCCGGGGAGCTGTTTTTT.

The gene calls are TRBV4-1 and TRBJ1-5; 12 bases align to TRBD1. The CDR3 totals 17 residues. The V and J ends lost 3 bases and 3 bases, in that order; junction bases with no gene match: 6. CDR1 and CDR2 from the germline V gene are MGHRA and YSYEKL. CDR3 region: CASSQGGTGGHNQPQHF. Here the CDR3 DNA reads TGCGCCAGCAGCCAGGGAGGGACAGGGGGCCACAATCAGCCCCAGCATTTT.

The chain uses TRBV3-1 (or the pseudogene TRBV3-2) and TRBJ1-6; no definite D call. Deletions cut 4 bases from V and 10 bases from J, with 14 bases between. The CDR3 is made up of 14 amino acids. Germline CDR1 is LGHDT and CDR2 is YNNKEL (reference sequence). CDR3 in DNA: TGTGCCAGCAGCCGAAGTGGACTTTTATCACCCCTCCACTTT. The encoded protein is CASSRSGLLSPLHF.